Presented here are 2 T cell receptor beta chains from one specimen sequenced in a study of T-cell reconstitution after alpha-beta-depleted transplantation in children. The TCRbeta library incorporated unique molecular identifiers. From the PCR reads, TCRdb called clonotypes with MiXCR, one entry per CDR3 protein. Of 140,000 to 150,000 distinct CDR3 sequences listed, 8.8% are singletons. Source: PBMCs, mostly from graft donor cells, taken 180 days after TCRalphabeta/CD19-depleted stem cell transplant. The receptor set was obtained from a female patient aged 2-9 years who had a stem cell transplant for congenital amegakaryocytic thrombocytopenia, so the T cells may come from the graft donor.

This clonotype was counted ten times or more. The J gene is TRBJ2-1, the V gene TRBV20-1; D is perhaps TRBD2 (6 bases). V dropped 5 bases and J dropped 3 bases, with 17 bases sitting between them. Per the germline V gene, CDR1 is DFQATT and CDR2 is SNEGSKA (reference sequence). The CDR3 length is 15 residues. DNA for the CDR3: TGCAGTGCTGGGGAGGAGAGGACTTTCTACAATGAGCAGTTCTTC. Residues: CSAGEERTFYNEQFF.

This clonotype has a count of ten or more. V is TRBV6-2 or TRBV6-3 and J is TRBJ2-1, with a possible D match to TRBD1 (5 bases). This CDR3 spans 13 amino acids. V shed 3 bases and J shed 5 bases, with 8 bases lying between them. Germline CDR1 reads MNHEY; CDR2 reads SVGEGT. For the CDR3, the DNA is TGTGCCAGCAGTTATGACAGCGACAATGAGCAGTTCTTC. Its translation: CASSYDSDNEQFF.